A selection of T cell receptor beta chains follows, all from one sample in a study of cytomegalovirus exposure and HLA in healthy donors. TCRdb's table, derived via immunoSEQ multiplex PCR, lists solely in-frame clones and lacks some. Altogether approximately 150,000 clones are present, 80% to 90% being singletons, with the ten largest covering 6.5% to 7.5%. Specimen: PBMCs. These receptors all come from a woman under 40 in good health and CMV-seropositive. CDR3s include the opening cysteine and the closing phenylalanine or tryptophan. A D gene is named only where the DNA matches it firmly. A row's size may be missing; if present it is once, few, many or a size class.

J: TRBJ1-5; size: few; D: NA; V: TRBV2; DNA: TGTGCCAGCAGTGGGACTTGGAATCAGCCCCAGCATTTT; CDR3: CASSGTWNQPQHF
J: TRBJ2-4; size: NA; D: NA; V: TRBV2; DNA: TGTGCCAGCACTCTTGGGCGGTCCCGAGGGGCCAAAAACATTCAGTACTTC; CDR3: CASTLGRSRGAKNIQYF
J: TRBJ2-7; size: NA; D: NA; V: TRBV25-1; DNA: TGTGCCAGCAGTGAAAACTCCCCCGCGGGCGAGCAGTACTTC; CDR3: CASSENSPAGEQYF
J: TRBJ1-2; size: NA; D: NA; V: TRBV2; DNA: TGTGCCAGCAGGCTGGACAGATCCGATTATGGCTACACCTTC; CDR3: CASRLDRSDYGYTF
J: TRBJ1-1; size: once; D: TRBD1; V: TRBV11-2; DNA: TGTGCCAGCAGCTCTGACAGGGCCTGGCGCACTGAAGCTTTCTTT; CDR3: CASSSDRAWRTEAFF
J: TRBJ2-3; size: NA; D: TRBD2; V: TRBV28; DNA: TGTGCCAGCATCTCCCCGGTCGGGAGGACGCAGTATTTT; CDR3: CASISPVGRTQYF
J: TRBJ2-7; size: once; D: TRBD1; V: TRBV11-2; DNA: TGTGCCAGCAGCCGCCCGGGACAGGGAATAGCCTACGAGCAGTACTTC; CDR3: CASSRPGQGIAYEQYF
J: TRBJ2-7; size: NA; D: TRBD1; V: TRBV11-3; DNA: TGTGCCAGCAGCCGACGGACAGGCTACGAGCAGTACTTC; CDR3: CASSRRTGYEQYF
J: TRBJ1-6; size: NA; D: TRBD1; V: TRBV18; DNA: TGTGCCAGCTCCGGGGACAGCCCCAATTCACCCCTCCACTTT; CDR3: CASSGDSPNSPLHF
J: TRBJ2-1; size: NA; D: NA; V: TRBV2; DNA: TGTGCCAGCAGGGACAGAAGTTACAATGAGCAGTTCTTC; CDR3: CASRDRSYNEQFF
J: TRBJ1-5; size: NA; D: TRBD1; V: TRBV5-4; DNA: TGTGCCAGCAGCCTACAGGGGTCCAATCAGCCCCAGCATTTT; CDR3: CASSLQGSNQPQHF
J: TRBJ2-1; size: NA; D: TRBD2; V: TRBV5-4; DNA: TGTGCCAGCAGGGGAAGCGGGGGGTACAATGAGCAGTTCTTC; CDR3: CASRGSGGYNEQFF
J: TRBJ1-1; size: NA; D: NA; V: TRBV28; DNA: TGTGCCAGCAGTTTAAGACAAAACACTGAAGCTTTCTTT; CDR3: CASSLRQNTEAFF
J: TRBJ1-2; size: NA; D: NA; V: TRBV4-2; DNA: TGTGCCAGCAGCCAAGGGTCAGAGGATATACCCTATGGCTACACCTTC; CDR3: CASSQGSEDIPYGYTF
J: TRBJ1-1; size: medium-sized; D: NA; V: TRBV6-6; DNA: TGTGCCAGCAGTTACTCGACTGGGAGAGTAGGAGAAGCTTTCTTT; CDR3: CASSYSTGRVGEAFF
J: TRBJ2-7; size: NA; D: NA; V: TRBV28; DNA: TGTGCCAGCAGATCGGGGGGCCTTCTCTACGAGCAGTACTTC; CDR3: CASRSGGLLYEQYF
J: TRBJ2-5; size: NA; D: NA; V: TRBV4-2; DNA: TGTGCCAGCAGCCAAGGGCCCCAAGAGACCCAGTACTTC; CDR3: CASSQGPQETQYF
J: TRBJ1-2; size: NA; D: NA; V: TRBV7-8; DNA: TGTGCCAGCAGCTTAGAACAGGGCGCTATCTATGGCTACACCTTC; CDR3: CASSLEQGAIYGYTF
J: TRBJ2-2; size: NA; D: NA; V: TRBV11-3; DNA: TGTGCCAGCAGCTACTCAGGGGCCACCGGGGAGCTGTTTTTT; CDR3: CASSYSGATGELFF
J: TRBJ1-2; size: NA; D: NA; V: TRBV9; DNA: TGTGCCAGCAGCGTAGCATGGACAAGGGGATCATATGGCTACACCTTC; CDR3: CASSVAWTRGSYGYTF
J: TRBJ1-1; size: NA; D: NA; V: TRBV6-1; DNA: TGTGCCAGCAGTGAAGAGGAGGAGAACACTGAAGCTTTCTTT; CDR3: CASSEEEENTEAFF
J: TRBJ2-7; size: NA; D: TRBD2; V: TRBV29-1; DNA: TGCAGCGTACTGGGGGGGGGCTCCTACGAGCAGTACTTC; CDR3: CSVLGGGSYEQYF
J: TRBJ2-4; size: NA; D: NA; V: TRBV7-8; DNA: TGTGCCAGCAGCGTACGATCGGGGGTTGGATCCAAAAACATTCAGTACTTC; CDR3: CASSVRSGVGSKNIQYF
J: TRBJ1-5; size: NA; D: NA; V: TRBV2; DNA: TGTGCCGGGGGGAAAGAAGACAATCAGCCCCAGCATTTT; CDR3: CAGGKEDNQPQHF
J: TRBJ1-1; size: NA; D: NA; V: TRBV5-1; DNA: TGCGCCAGCAGCTTCGCAGACAGGACTAACACTGAAGCTTTCTTT; CDR3: CASSFADRTNTEAFF
J: TRBJ1-6; size: NA; D: NA; V: TRBV7-9; DNA: TGTGCCAGCAGCTTAGAGTTGGGAGCTCGGGGGGGTCCCCTCCACTTT; CDR3: CASSLELGARGGPLHF
J: TRBJ2-7; size: NA; D: TRBD2; V: TRBV5-6; DNA: TGTGCCAGCAGCCTGGGACTATACTCCTACGAGCAGTACTTC; CDR3: CASSLGLYSYEQYF
J: TRBJ2-7; size: once; D: TRBD1; V: TRBV4-3; DNA: TGCGCCAGCAGCCAACACCCGGGACAGACGTCCTACGAGCAGTACTTC; CDR3: CASSQHPGQTSYEQYF